One T cell receptor (beta chain) is described in this entry. Its antigen is not known. The entry originates in a study of cytomegalovirus exposure and HLA in healthy donors. The wider study: T cells numbering about 179 million yielded 100 million to 120 million unique TCR beta sequences in an earlier analysis.

Trimming at V came to 1 base and at J to 5 bases, leaving 12 bases not matched to a gene. The CDR3 is 17 amino acids. Germline V gene data show CDR1 as MGHRA and CDR2 as YSYEKL. Overall study results and limits: In vitro data verified three CMV-associated chains as specific for CMV antigens.

A multiplex PCR was run with 60 Vbeta primers and 13 Jbeta primers. The protocol was immunoSEQ multiplex PCR, while the TCRdb copy is restricted to in-frame clones and leaves out a portion. This sample carries 160,000 or so clones, roughly 80% of them seen once, and the ten largest clones take more than 7%. The gene calls are TRBV4-1 and TRBJ1-1; 8 bases line up with TRBD1. The sequenced sample consisted of PBMCs. The sequence was obtained from a male donor in good health and CMV-seropositive. CDR3 DNA: TGCGCCAGCAGCCAAGTGTTAGGGACAGGTGGCGAGACTGAAGCTTTCTTT. Encoded protein: CASSQVLGTGGETEAFF.